This T cell receptor beta chain was identified in a study of T cell responses to AZD1222 COVID-19 vaccine. This CDR3 is built from 13 residues. Germline values: CDR1 KGHSH, CDR2 LQKENI. The V and J ends lost 0 bases and 11 bases respectively, with 13 bases between them. Concerning this clone: The antigen is undetermined.

Study observations and caveats: There were vaccine-associated CD4 TCRs across spike, dominant at 160-218 and 743-854. At baseline, seropositivity was found in only six or seven AZD1222 recipients.

Repertoires were generated with immunoSEQ multiplex PCR, while TCRdb's copy carries only in-frame clones and drops some. This sample has around 160,000 clones, with 93% found just once. Here the sequenced sample was peripheral blood, taken on day 0 of AZD1222 vaccination. The TCR comes from an adult in good health. The genes are TRBV18 and TRBJ1-1, with D unclear. The CDR3 protein is CASSPPGGGRAFF. The CDR3 nucleotides read TGTGCCAGCTCACCACCCGGCGGAGGACGCGCTTTCTTT.